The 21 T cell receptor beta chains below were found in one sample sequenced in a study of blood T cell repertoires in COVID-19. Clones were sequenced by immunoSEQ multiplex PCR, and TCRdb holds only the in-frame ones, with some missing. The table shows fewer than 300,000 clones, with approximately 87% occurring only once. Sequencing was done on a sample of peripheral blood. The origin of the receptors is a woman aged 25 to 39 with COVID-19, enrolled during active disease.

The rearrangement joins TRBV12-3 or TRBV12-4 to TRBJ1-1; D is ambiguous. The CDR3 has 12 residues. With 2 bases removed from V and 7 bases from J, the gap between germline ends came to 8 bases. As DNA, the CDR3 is TGTGCCAGCAGTTTATCCGGGATTGAAGCTTTCTTT. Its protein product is CASSLSGIEAFF.

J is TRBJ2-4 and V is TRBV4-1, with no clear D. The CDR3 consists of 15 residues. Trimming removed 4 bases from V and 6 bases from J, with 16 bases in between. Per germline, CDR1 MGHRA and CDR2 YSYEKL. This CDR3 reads CASSRPTLAGNIQYF. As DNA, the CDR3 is TGCGCCAGCAGCCGACCCACCCTCGCAGGAAACATTCAGTACTTC.

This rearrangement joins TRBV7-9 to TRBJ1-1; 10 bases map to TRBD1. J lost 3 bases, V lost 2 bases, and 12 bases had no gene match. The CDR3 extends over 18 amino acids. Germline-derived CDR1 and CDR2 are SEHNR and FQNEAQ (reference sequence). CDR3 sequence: CASSLTTGGWVGDTEAFF. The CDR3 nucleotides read TGTGCCAGCAGCTTAACGACAGGGGGCTGGGTTGGTGACACTGAAGCTTTCTTT.

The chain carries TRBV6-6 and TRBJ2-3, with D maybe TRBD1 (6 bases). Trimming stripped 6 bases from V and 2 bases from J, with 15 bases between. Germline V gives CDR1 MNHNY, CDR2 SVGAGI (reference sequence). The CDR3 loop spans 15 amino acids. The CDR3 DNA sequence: TGTGCCAGCAGCCCGCCCAGGGGAAACACAGATACGCAGTATTTT. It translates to CASSPPRGNTDTQYF.

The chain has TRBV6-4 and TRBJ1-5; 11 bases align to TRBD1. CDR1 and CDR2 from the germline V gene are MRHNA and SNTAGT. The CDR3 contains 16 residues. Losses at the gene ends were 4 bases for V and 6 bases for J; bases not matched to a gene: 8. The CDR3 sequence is CASSATGTGGTQPQHF. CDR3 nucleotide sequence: TGTGCCAGCAGTGCGACCGGGACAGGGGGGACTCAGCCCCAGCATTTT.

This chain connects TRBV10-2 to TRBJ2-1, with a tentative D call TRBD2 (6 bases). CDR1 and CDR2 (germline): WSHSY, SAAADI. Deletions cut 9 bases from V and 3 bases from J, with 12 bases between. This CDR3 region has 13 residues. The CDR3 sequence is CASSGTFYNEQFF. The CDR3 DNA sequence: TGCGCCAGTTCCGGGACTTTCTACAATGAGCAGTTCTTC.

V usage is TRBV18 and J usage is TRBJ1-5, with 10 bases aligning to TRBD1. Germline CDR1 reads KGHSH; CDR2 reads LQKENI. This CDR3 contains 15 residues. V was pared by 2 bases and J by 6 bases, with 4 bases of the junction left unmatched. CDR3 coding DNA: TGTGCCAGCTCACCAGGGACAGGGGTGAGTCAGCCCCAGCATTTT. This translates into CASSPGTGVSQPQHF.

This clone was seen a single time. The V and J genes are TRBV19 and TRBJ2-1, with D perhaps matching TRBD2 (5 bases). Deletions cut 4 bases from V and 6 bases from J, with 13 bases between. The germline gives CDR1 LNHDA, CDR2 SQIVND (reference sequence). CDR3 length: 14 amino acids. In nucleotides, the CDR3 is TGTGCCAGTAGTACCCGGAGGCTAGCCAATGAGCAGTTCTTC. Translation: CASSTRRLANEQFF. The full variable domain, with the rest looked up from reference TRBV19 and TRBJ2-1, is DGGITQSPKYLFRKEGQNVTLSCEQNLNHDAMYWYRQDPGQGLRLIYYSQIVNDFQKGDIAEGYSVSREKKESFPLTVTSAQKNPTAFYLCASSTRRLANEQFFGPGTRLTVL.

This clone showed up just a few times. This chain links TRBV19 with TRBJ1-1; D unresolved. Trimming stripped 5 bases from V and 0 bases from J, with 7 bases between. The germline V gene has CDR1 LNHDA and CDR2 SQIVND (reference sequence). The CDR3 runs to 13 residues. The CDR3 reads CASSDFMNTEAFF. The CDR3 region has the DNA TGTGCCAGTAGTGACTTCATGAACACTGAAGCTTTCTTT. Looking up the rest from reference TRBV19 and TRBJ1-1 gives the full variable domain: DGGITQSPKYLFRKEGQNVTLSCEQNLNHDAMYWYRQDPGQGLRLIYYSQIVNDFQKGDIAEGYSVSREKKESFPLTVTSAQKNPTAFYLCASSDFMNTEAFFGQGTRLTVV.

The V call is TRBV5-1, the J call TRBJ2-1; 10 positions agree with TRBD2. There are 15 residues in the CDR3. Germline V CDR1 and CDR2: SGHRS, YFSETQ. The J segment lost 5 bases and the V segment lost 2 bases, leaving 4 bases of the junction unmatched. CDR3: CASSFSGGLHNEQFF. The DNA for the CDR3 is TGCGCCAGCAGCTTTAGCGGGGGGCTCCACAATGAGCAGTTCTTC.

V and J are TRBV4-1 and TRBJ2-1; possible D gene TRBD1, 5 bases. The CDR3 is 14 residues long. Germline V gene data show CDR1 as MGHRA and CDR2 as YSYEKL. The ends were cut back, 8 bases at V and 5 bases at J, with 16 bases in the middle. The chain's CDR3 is CASGIGRVHNEQFF. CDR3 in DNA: TGCGCCAGCGGCATAGGCAGGGTCCACAATGAGCAGTTCTTC.

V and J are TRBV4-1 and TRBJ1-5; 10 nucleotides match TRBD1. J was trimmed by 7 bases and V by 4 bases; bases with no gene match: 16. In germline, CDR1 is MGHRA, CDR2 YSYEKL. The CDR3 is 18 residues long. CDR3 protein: CASSPLVPGQGPGQPQHF. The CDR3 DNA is TGCGCCAGCAGCCCACTCGTCCCGGGACAGGGGCCGGGGCAGCCCCAGCATTTT.

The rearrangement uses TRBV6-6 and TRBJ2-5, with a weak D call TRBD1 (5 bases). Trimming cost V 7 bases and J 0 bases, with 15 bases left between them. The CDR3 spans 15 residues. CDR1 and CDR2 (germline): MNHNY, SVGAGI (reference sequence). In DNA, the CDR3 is TGTGCCAGCAATGACAGATCCCAGTACCAAGAGACCCAGTACTTC. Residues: CASNDRSQYQETQYF.

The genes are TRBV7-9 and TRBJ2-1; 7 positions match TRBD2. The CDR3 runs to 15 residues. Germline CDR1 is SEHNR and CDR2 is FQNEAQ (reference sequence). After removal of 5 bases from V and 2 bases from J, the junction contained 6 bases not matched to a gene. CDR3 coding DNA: TGTGCCAGCAGCCGGAGCGGGGCCGCCTACAATGAGCAGTTCTTC. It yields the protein CASSRSGAAYNEQFF.

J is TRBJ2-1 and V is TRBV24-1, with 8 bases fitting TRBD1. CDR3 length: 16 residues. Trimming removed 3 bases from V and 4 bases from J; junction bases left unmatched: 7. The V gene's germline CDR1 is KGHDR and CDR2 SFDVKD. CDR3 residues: CATSDPDRGPYNEQFF. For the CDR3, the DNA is TGTGCCACCAGTGATCCCGACAGGGGCCCTTACAATGAGCAGTTCTTC.

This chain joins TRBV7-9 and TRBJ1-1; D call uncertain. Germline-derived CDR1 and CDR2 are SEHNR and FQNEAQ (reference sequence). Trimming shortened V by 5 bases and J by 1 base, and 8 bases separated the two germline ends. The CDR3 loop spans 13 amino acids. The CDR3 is CASSPVSNTEAFF. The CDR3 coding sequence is TGTGCCAGCAGCCCGGTCTCGAACACTGAAGCTTTCTTT.

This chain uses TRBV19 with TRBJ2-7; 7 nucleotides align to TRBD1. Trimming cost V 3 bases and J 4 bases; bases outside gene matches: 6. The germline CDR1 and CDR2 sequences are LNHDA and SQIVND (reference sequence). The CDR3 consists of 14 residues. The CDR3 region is CASSMAGGIYEQYF. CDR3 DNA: TGTGCCAGTAGTATGGCAGGGGGTATTTACGAGCAGTACTTC. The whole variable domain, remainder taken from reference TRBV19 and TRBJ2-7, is DGGITQSPKYLFRKEGQNVTLSCEQNLNHDAMYWYRQDPGQGLRLIYYSQIVNDFQKGDIAEGYSVSREKKESFPLTVTSAQKNPTAFYLCASSMAGGIYEQYFGPGTRLTVT.

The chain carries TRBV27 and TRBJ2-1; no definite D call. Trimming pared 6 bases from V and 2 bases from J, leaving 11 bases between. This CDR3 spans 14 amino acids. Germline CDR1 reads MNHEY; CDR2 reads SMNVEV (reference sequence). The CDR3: CASRASRAYNEQFF. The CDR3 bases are TGTGCCAGCAGGGCCAGCCGGGCCTACAATGAGCAGTTCTTC.

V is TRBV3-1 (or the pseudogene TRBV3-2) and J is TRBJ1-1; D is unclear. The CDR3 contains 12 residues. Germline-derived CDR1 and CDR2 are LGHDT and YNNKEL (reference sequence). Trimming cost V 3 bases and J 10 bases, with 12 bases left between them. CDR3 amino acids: CASSHLRVGAFF. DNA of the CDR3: TGTGCCAGCAGCCACCTCCGGGTCGGAGCTTTCTTT.

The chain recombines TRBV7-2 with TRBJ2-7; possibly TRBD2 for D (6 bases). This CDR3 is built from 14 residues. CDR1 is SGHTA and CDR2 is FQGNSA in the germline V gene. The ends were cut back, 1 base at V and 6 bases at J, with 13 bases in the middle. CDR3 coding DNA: TGTGCCAGCAGCTTAGGGGGGGACTCCGTCGAGCAGTACTTC. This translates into CASSLGGDSVEQYF.

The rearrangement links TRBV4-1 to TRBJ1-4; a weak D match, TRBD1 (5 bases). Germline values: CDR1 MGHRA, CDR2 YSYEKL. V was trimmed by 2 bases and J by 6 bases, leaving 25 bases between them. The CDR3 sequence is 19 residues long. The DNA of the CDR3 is TGCGCCAGCAGCCAACGTCCCGGGACTGGGGTCAGAAGGGATGAAAAACTGTTTTTT. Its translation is CASSQRPGTGVRRDEKLFF.